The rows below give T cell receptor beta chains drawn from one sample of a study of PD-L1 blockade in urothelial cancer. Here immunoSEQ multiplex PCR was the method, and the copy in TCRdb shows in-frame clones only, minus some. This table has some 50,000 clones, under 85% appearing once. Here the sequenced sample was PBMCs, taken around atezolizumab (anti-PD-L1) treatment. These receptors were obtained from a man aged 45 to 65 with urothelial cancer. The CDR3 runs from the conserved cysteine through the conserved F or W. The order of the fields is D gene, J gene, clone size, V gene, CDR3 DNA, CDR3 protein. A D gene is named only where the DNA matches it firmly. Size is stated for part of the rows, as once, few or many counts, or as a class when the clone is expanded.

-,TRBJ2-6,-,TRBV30,TGTGCCTGGAGTCGGGGGAGAACCCGTTCTGGGGCCAACGTCCTGACTTTC,CAWSRGRTRSGANVLTF
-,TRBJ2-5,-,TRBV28,TGTGCCAGCTTGACTAGTGGTAGGGAGACCCAGTACTTC,CASLTSGRETQYF
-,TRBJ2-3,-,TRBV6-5,TGTGCCAGCAGTTATTCACCCGGGGGCACAGATACGCAGTATTTT,CASSYSPGGTDTQYF
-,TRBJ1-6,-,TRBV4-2,TGTGCCAGCAGCCAAGCGGGTCTGGTAGGAGTGACTGGTAATTCACCCCTCCACTTT,CASSQAGLVGVTGNSPLHF
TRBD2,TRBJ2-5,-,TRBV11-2,TGTGCCAGCAGCCTCCCACGGGGGACTAGGGGTTCGGGGGAGACCCAGTACTTC,CASSLPRGTRGSGETQYF
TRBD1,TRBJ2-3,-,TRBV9,TGTGCCAGCAGCGGGTCCGGGACAGAGACAGATACGCAGTATTTT,CASSGSGTETDTQYF
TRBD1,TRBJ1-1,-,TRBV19,TGTGCCAGTAGTCCAGGGACAGCTGAAGCTTTCTTT,CASSPGTAEAFF
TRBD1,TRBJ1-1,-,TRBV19,TGTGCCAGTAGTGTCCGACAGGGCCCTAGGTTTGCTTTCTTT,CASSVRQGPRFAFF
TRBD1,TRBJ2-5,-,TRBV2,TGTGCCAGCAGTGATGGAGGACAGGGGGCAGAGACCCAGTACTTC,CASSDGGQGAETQYF
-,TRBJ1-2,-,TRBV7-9,TGTGCCAGCACCGACGGGACAAGGGGGGGCTACACCTTC,CASTDGTRGGYTF
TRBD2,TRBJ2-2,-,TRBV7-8,TGTGCCAGCAGCTTAGTGGCTAGCGGGGGGGCTTTTCTCACCGGGGAGCTGTTTTTT,CASSLVASGGAFLTGELFF
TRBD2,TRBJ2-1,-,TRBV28,TGTGCCAGCAGTGGGGGTGCAGCGGGGAAATACAATGAGCAGTTCTTC,CASSGGAAGKYNEQFF
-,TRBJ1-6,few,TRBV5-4,TGTGCCAGCAGCTCGGCAGGAGGTAATTCACCCCTCCACTTT,CASSSAGGNSPLHF
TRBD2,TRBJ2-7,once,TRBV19,TGTGCCAGTAGTATAGCAACTAGCGGGTTGAGCTCCTACGAGCAGTACTTC,CASSIATSGLSSYEQYF
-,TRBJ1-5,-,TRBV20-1,TGCGGGCAGGGCAATCAGCCCCAGCATTTT,CGQGNQPQHF
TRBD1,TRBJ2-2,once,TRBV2,TGTGCCAGCAGTTGGACAGGGGGTACCGGGGAGCTGTTTTTT,CASSWTGGTGELFF
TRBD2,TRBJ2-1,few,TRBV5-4,TGTGCCAGCAGCCCGGGACTAGCGGGAGTGGGGGCCCCCTACAATGAGCAGTTCTTC,CASSPGLAGVGAPYNEQFF
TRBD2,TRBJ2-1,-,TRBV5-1,TGCGCCAGCAGCTTGGACCTGGGGGGGGGAGCCCACAATGAGCAGTTCTTC,CASSLDLGGGAHNEQFF
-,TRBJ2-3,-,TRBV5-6,TGTGCCAGCAGCTCCCTGCCTGACGGGATGGCGACAGATACGCAGTATTTT,CASSSLPDGMATDTQYF
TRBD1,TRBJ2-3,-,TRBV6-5,TGTGCCAGCAGACCCGGGACAGCTTACACAGATACGCAGTATTTT,CASRPGTAYTDTQYF
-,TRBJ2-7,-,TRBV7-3,TGTGCCAGCAGCTCCCCTCCCGGGACTCACTACGAGCAGTACTTC,CASSSPPGTHYEQYF
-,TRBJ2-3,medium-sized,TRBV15,TGTGCCACCAGCAGAGATCTAGGCACAGATACGCAGTATTTT,CATSRDLGTDTQYF
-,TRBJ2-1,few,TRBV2,TGTGCCAGCAGTGAGGAAGGCAGGTTTACCTTATACAATGAGCAGTTCTTC,CASSEEGRFTLYNEQFF
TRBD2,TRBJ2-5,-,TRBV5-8,TGTGCCAGCAGACCAGGACTAGCGGCCCAAGAGACCCAGTACTTC,CASRPGLAAQETQYF
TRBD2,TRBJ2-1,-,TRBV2,TGTGCCAGCAGCAAAAATAGCGGGGGGGCTTATGAGCAGTTCTTC,CASSKNSGGAYEQFF
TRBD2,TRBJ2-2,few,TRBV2,TGTGCCAGCAGGCCCAATCTAGCGGGAGACACCGGGGAGCTGTTTTTT,CASRPNLAGDTGELFF
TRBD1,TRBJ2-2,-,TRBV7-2,TGTGCCAGCAGCATTATCGGGACAGGGGCCGGGGAGCTGTTTTTT,CASSIIGTGAGELFF
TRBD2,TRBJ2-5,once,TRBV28,TGTGCCAGCAGTCGTGGGACTAGCGGGAGCAAGACCCAGTACTTC,CASSRGTSGSKTQYF
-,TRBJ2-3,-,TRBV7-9,TGTGCCAGCAGCCGCACAATAGACAGGTACACTAGCACAGATACGCAGTATTTT,CASSRTIDRYTSTDTQYF
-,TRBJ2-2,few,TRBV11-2,TGTGCCAGCAGCTTACAGGGGATCGGGGAGCTGTTTTTT,CASSLQGIGELFF
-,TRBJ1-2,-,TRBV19,TGTGCCACCACCAGACAGGATTATGGCTACACCTTC,CATTRQDYGYTF
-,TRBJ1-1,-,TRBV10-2,TGCGCCAGCATCGGGGGGAACACTGAAGCTTTCTTT,CASIGGNTEAFF
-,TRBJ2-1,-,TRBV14,TGTGCCAGCAGCTGGGGACACGGGGCGAGCTCCTACAATGAGCAGTTCTTC,CASSWGHGASSYNEQFF
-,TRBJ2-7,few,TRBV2,TGTGCCAGCAGTGCGGGGGGCCCGACCTACGAGCAGTACTTC,CASSAGGPTYEQYF
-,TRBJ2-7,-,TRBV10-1,TGCGCCAGCAGTGAGTCCGCGGGGAGGCTTGAGGAGCAGTACTTC,CASSESAGRLEEQYF
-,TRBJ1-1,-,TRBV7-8,TGTGCCAGCAGCCGGACCGACTCGGGGTATGCTTTCTTT,CASSRTDSGYAFF
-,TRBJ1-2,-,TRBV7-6,TGTGCCAGCAGCTTAGGGGAGGGCCGGGGCTATGGCTACACCTTC,CASSLGEGRGYGYTF
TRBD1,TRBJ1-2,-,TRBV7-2,TGTGCCAGCAGCCTGACAGGGCCGGGAGGCTACACCTTC,CASSLTGPGGYTF
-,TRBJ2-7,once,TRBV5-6,TGTGCCAGCAGGAGCTCCTACGAGCAGTACTTC,CASRSSYEQYF
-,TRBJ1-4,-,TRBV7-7,TGTGCCAGCAGCTCCCTCTCCATTCGGGGTTTTGAAAAACTGTTTTTT,CASSSLSIRGFEKLFF
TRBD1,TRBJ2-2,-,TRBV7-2,TGTGCCAGCAGCATCTCCGGGACAGGAGTCGGGGAGCTGTTTTTT,CASSISGTGVGELFF
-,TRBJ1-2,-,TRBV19,TGTGCCAGTAGTATAACGGCAGGGGTCACCTATGGCTACACCTTC,CASSITAGVTYGYTF
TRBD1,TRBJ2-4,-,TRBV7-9,TGTGCCAGCAGCACGACAGGGGGATTGGGCAAAAACATTCAGTACTTC,CASSTTGGLGKNIQYF
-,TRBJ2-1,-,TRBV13,TGTGCCAGCAGCTCCCCCCGGGGAACCTACAATGAGCAGTTCTTC,CASSSPRGTYNEQFF
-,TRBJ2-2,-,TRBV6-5,TGTGCCAGCAGGCCCGTGAATAGCGCCGGGGAGCTGTTTTTT,CASRPVNSAGELFF
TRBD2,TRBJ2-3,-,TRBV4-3,TGCGCCAGCAGCCAAGTTGGGGTTCGGCTAGCGGTTACAACAGATACGCAGTATTTT,CASSQVGVRLAVTTDTQYF
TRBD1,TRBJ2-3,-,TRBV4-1,TGCGCCAGCAGCGCCAGGACAGGGCGTAGCACAGATACGCAGTATTTT,CASSARTGRSTDTQYF
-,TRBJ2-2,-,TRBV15,TGTGCCACCAGCAGAGATGGCCGTGGGACCGGGAGCACCGGGGAGCTGTTTTTT,CATSRDGRGTGSTGELFF
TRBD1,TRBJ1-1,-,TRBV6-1,TGTGCCAGCAGCAGCACAGGGGGCGGCACTGAAGCTTTCTTT,CASSSTGGGTEAFF
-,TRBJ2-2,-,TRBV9,TGTGCCAGCAGCCCAGAGGGACTTAACACCGGGGAGCTGTTTTTT,CASSPEGLNTGELFF
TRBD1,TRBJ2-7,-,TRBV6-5,TGTGCCAGCAGGGACAGGTCCCACGAGCAGTACTTC,CASRDRSHEQYF
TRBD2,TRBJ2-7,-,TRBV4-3,TGCGCCAGCAGCCAAGAGTACGGGACTAGCGGGAGTTACGAGCAGTACTTC,CASSQEYGTSGSYEQYF
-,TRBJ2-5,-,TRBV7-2,TGTGCCAGCTCATACGGGGTGGGTGAGACCCAGTACTTC,CASSYGVGETQYF
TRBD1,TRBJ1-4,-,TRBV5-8,TGTGCCAGCAGCTTGGGGGACAGGGGTAATGAAAAACTGTTTTTT,CASSLGDRGNEKLFF
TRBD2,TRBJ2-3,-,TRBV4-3,TGCGCCAGCAGCCAAAGGCTAGCGGGACAAGATACGCAGTATTTT,CASSQRLAGQDTQYF
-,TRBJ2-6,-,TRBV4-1,TGCGCCAGCAGCCAAGTCTTTGAGACTGGGGCCAACGTCCTGACTTTC,CASSQVFETGANVLTF
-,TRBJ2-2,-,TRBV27,TGTGCCAGCAGTTTATTTATTAGTGTTACCGGGGAGCTGTTTTTT,CASSLFISVTGELFF
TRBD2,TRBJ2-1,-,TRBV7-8,TGTGCCAGCAGCTTACGGTGGGGGGGGTACAATGAGCAGTTCTTC,CASSLRWGGYNEQFF
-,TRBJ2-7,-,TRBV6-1,TGTGCCAGCAACCACATCGGAGCGAGTCTCTACGAGCAGTACTTC,CASNHIGASLYEQYF